Below, one TCR beta chain is given with its context. The sample belongs to a study of blood T cell repertoires in COVID-19. The CDR3 length is 12 residues. V dropped 7 bases and J dropped 4; count of bases not matched to a gene: 4. Germline V CDR1 and CDR2: MNHNY, SVGAGI (reference sequence). TCRdb's table, derived via immunoSEQ multiplex PCR, lists solely in-frame clones and lacks some. Among more than 250,000 clones listed, around four fifths were seen once. The sequenced sample was peripheral blood. This rearrangement joins TRBV6-6 to TRBJ2-7; the match to TRBD1 covers 7 bases. The TCR was taken from a man in his sixties who had recovered from COVID-19. The CDR3 sequence: CASTRTGYEQYF. CDR3 coding DNA: TGTGCCAGCACCCGGACAGGTTACGAGCAGTACTTC.